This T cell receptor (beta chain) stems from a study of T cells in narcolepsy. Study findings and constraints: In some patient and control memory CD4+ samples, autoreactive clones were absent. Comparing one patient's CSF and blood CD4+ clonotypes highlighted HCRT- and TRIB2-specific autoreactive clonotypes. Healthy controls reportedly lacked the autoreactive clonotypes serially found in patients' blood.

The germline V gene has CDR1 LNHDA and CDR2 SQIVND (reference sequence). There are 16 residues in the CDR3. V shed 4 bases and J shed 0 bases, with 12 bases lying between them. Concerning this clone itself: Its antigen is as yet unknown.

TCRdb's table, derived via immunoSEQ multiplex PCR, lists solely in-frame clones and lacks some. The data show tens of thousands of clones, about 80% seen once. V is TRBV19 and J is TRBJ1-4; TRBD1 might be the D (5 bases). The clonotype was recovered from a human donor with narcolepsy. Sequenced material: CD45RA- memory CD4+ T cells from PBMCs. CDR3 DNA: TGTGCCAGTAGTACCCCTGGGGCAGCAACTAATGAAAAACTGTTTTTT. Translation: CASSTPGAATNEKLFF.